The rows below give T cell receptor beta chains drawn from one sample of a study of blood T cell repertoires in COVID-19. The repertoire was sequenced with immunoSEQ multiplex PCR; TCRdb's copy has only in-frame clones and lacks some. The sample yields over 200,000 clones, over 75% seen once. Sequenced input: peripheral blood. The receptors shown here come from a man aged 50 or older with COVID-19, enrolled during active disease. CDR3s include the opening cysteine and the closing phenylalanine or tryptophan. Fields, in order: J gene, V gene, CDR3 protein.

>TRBJ1-1|TRBV29-1
CSVRRFANTEAFF
>TRBJ1-2|TRBV28
CASSFRDYGYTF
>TRBJ2-7|TRBV19
CASSTTGSSYEQYF
>TRBJ2-5|TRBV6-2/TRBV6-3
CASSYGETTETQYF
>TRBJ1-6|TRBV4-3
CASSQDFLNSPLHF
>TRBJ2-2|TRBV5-1
CASSLGAGVTGELFF
>TRBJ2-5|TRBV5-1
CASTIQGGQETQYF
>TRBJ2-5|TRBV4-1
CASSQDHAVRETQYF
>TRBJ2-7|TRBV27
CASKTGDRVYEQYF
>TRBJ2-5|TRBV3-1/TRBV3-2
CASSQDLLAGLGETQYF
>TRBJ2-5|TRBV5-1
CASSLGIFEGAGETQYF
>TRBJ2-1|TRBV27
CASGASGSPTGEQFF
>TRBJ2-1|TRBV6-5
CASSLRGSYNEQFF
>TRBJ1-1|TRBV5-5
CASSLGDRVRVEAFF
>TRBJ2-7|TRBV11-2
CASSLQGLTYEQYF
>TRBJ2-5|TRBV5-1
CASSLGYQETQYF
>TRBJ1-6|TRBV6-5
CASSYGTDLILTLHF
>TRBJ2-1|TRBV19
CASSGRDRGLDEQFF
>TRBJ2-7|TRBV2
CASSGPGLAVYEQYF
>TRBJ2-3|TRBV27
CASSLRISGTDTQYF
>TRBJ2-7|TRBV21-1
CASSRGTSGSLNEQYF
>TRBJ2-5|TRBV7-2
CASSFSTSVETQYF
>TRBJ1-3|TRBV15
CATSRGQGSSGNTIYF
>TRBJ1-6|TRBV6-1
CASSEGASYNSPLHF
>TRBJ2-7|TRBV11-1
CASSTWAQGAYEQYF
>TRBJ2-7|TRBV27
CASRARLLDDEQYF
>TRBJ2-1|TRBV15
CATSRGTDESSYNEQFF
>TRBJ2-1|TRBV27
CASSLYLADEQFF
>TRBJ2-7|TRBV7-2
CASSLGTSGIYEQYF
>TRBJ2-3|TRBV2
CASDTGGLADTQYF
>TRBJ2-7|TRBV6-5
CASSFSGLDYEQYF
>TRBJ1-4|TRBV6-2/TRBV6-3
CASSSRRGATNEKLFF
>TRBJ2-1|TRBV7-3
CASSSYAGLRNEQFF
>TRBJ1-6|TRBV6-5
CATRGQGISPLHF
>TRBJ2-3|TRBV5-1
CASSLGLVADTQYF
>TRBJ2-7|TRBV28
CASSLQAQAYEQYF
>TRBJ1-4|TRBV3-1/TRBV3-2
CASSPTGDRDEKLFF
>TRBJ2-7|TRBV9
CASSVTPAAYEQYF
>TRBJ2-2|TRBV11-1
CASSLRDTGELFF
>TRBJ1-5|TRBV30
CAWSRGGGQPQHF
>TRBJ2-7|TRBV6-5
CASRRDNYEQYF
>TRBJ2-1|TRBV27
CASSDTGAYGLIGEQFF
>TRBJ2-1|TRBV19
CASRMRVSYNEQFF
>TRBJ1-5|TRBV2
CASNMRGVNQPQHF